Listed here is a single TCR beta chain. Its antigen is not yet known. The record has no base qualities; no much larger clone is one base away. These data originate in a study of cytomegalovirus exposure and HLA in healthy donors (dated by TCRdb to about 2017). Study-level background: According to an earlier analysis of a few hundred of the donors, roughly 180 million T cells yielded 117 million unique TCR beta sequences and approximately 300 Gb of sequence data. In a later analysis, previously published TCR beta repertoires from several hundred donors were re-analyzed and high-resolution HLA genotyping was added so that TCR occurrence patterns could be studied. Typing coverage differed by locus: A, B, C, DRB1 and DQB1 were typed in about 620-640 donors, DQA1 in 522, DPA1 in 600 to 610, and DPB1 in 472. Class I and class II HLA loci were covered by the typing at four-digit resolution. Roughly 300 gigabases of sequencing data and approximately 80 million unique TCR sequences were included in an early release covering around 600 HLA-typed donors. The study aimed to test whether signatures of past pathogen exposure could be identified by cataloging public T cell receptors. Of the roughly 400 genotyped donors, about 80% fell in the genetic ancestry cluster associated with self-reported Caucasian donors. In addition to the first cohort of about 650 subjects, a separate validation cohort of 120 different subjects was used. Rather than using new phenotypic data, the later analysis identified candidate immune exposures from TCR beta sequences and from how often those sequences occurred across donors. Every repertoire in the discovery cohort had been generated on one and the same sequencing platform. Across under 500 genotyped donors of the cohort, an average of approximately 240,000 unique TCR beta nucleotide sequences per donor were sequenced, and 15% to 20% of those sequences were non-productive. Roughly five DR-DQ haplotypes were handled as single units for association and clustering because linkage in the cohort was strong. The study profiled the T cell repertoires of under 850 subjects by immunosequencing and related them to cytomegalovirus serostatus. Genome-wide SNP genotypes for about three fifths of the roughly 700 donors were used in a later genetic analysis, which treated that subset as a discovery cohort. To decide whether each TCR beta V gene segment behaved as functional or pseudogenic, an earlier analysis of some 600 of the donors relied on high-throughput TCR beta sequencing. Donor age, sex, ethnicity and CMV serostatus were collected together with the repertoire data. High-throughput TCR immunosequencing, statistical association of individual TCRs with disease status, and machine learning were combined to predict cytomegalovirus infection status. General conclusions and limits of the study: In vitro tests confirmed that a few of the cytomegalovirus-associated TCR beta chains recognize cytomegalovirus antigens. For the cohort, immune exposure information was limited to CMV serostatus. While some public TCRs were present in many individuals, most TCR sequences turned up only very rarely across donors. Presence/absence analyses assumed roughly uniform sequencing depth across donors, an assumption that may not hold. Linkage disequilibrium might explain the correlated functional status among segregating V segments, but an unknown experimental factor could not be ruled out. A later genetic analysis reported fewer N-insertions in productive TCRs among donors in an Asian-associated ancestry cluster than the approximately 700-donor mean. In both the original and validation cohorts, the classifier was reported to diagnose cytomegalovirus status with high specificity and sensitivity. A later analysis found that HLA-associated TCR beta chains were more clonally expanded and had lower generation probabilities than equally common non-associated chains. According to a later analysis, TCR association rates differed among HLA loci, with DRB1 alleles showing the most associated TCRs and HLA-C alleles showing the fewest. Because counts were too low, around 17 rarely observed V segments, including chromosome 9 orphons, were left out of the earlier analysis of several hundred of the donors. According to a later analysis, most CMV-associated TCR beta chains appeared to be HLA-restricted, and the HLA associations seemed to be driven largely by CMV exposure. A cluster of highly shared sequence variants was judged likely to be a technical artifact of the sequencing pipeline. A later analysis associated about 17,000 TCR beta sequences with specific HLA alleles at a false discovery rate of 0.05. Some IMGT-functional V segments, including TRBV6-2 and TRBV6-3, could not be distinguished by the 87-base-pair reads and were therefore excluded. The cohort was sequenced for TCR beta chains only, and without alpha or paired-chain data the features that could be detected were limited. It was suggested by the authors that the approach could potentially be generalized to other disease states and immunological phenotypes. A later genetic analysis associated a missense DCLRE1C variant with V-gene and J-gene trimming of TCR beta chains, and an independent cohort replicated the association. Assigning TCR associations to individual alleles was difficult when HLA alleles, especially DR and DQ, strongly co-occurred. A further reported finding was that TCR beta sequences accurately predicted the HLA-A and HLA-B alleles for most subjects in the first cohort. Broadly in line with IMGT annotations, most TCR beta V segments showed up in productive rearrangements about 87% or about 30% of the time in an earlier analysis of 450 to 600 of the donors. In a later analysis, several top co-occurrence clusters were reported to appear linked to parvovirus B19, influenza, CMV and Epstein-Barr virus. Because some donors lacked HLA typing at each locus, the association tests relied only on the typed subset. A total of some 180 TCR beta chains were listed by the study as associated with cytomegalovirus.

In total, around 600 healthy bone marrow donors made up the cohort. At the time of sampling, all cohort members were nominally healthy, though unrecorded immune exposures were likely present. The donor tested CMV seronegative and was one of the 352 seronegative cohort members. Each donor provided a peripheral blood sample, and peripheral blood mononuclear cells were used for TCR beta sequencing. The Qiagen DNeasy Blood Extraction Kit was used to extract genomic DNA from the blood cell samples. The CDR3 runs 15 residues from the cysteine to the phenylalanine. Only the CDR3 portion is preserved as DNA: 45 bases, with reading frame beginning at the first base. As encoded in the germline V gene, CDR1 is SNHLY while CDR2 is FYNNEI. Trimming accounts for 7 bases at V and 3 bases at J, while the number of junction bases matched to no gene is 9. Libraries were made using the immunoSEQ multiplex PCR assay. For the multiplex PCR, a mixture combining 60 forward primers for TCR Vbeta segments and 13 reverse primers for TCR Jbeta segments was used. The CDR3 region of rearranged TCR beta genes was amplified from genomic DNA with a multiplex PCR assay. The amplified TCR beta libraries were sequenced on the Illumina HiSeq System as 87-base-pair reads. The published analysis was carried out like this. A later analysis counted about 76 million unique TCR beta chains across the 550 to 700 repertoires, and 9 million to 14 million of these chains were shared by at least two donors. Raw reads were error-corrected and collapsed into unique sequences with a nearest-neighbor algorithm that merged closely related sequences to remove PCR and sequencing errors. CDR3 sequences were aligned to IMGT reference sequences to assign V, D and J gene segments. For a sequence to be retained, a match of at least six nucleotides was required to both a V gene segment and a J gene segment. Rearrangements were called productive when the CDR3 lacked stop codons and stayed in frame with V and J; all others were non-productive. CDR3 was defined by IMGT convention, running from the second conserved V-encoded cysteine to the conserved J-encoded phenylalanine. Sequences without an unambiguous match to a single V gene segment were excluded from the earlier analysis of 500 to 700 of the donors. An earlier analysis of around 600 of the donors classified V segments as functional when productive rearrangements were above 56.7% and as segregating when the standard deviation between donors was above 5%. A statistical classification framework was developed to diagnose cytomegalovirus status using the catalog of TCR beta chain sequences. V and J gene assignment, in a later analysis, came from comparing TCR nucleotide sequences with IMGT/GENE-DB human TR gene sequences. A later analysis assigned CDR3 sequences and most-parsimonious VDJ recombination scenarios with the TCRdist pipeline. In a later analysis, each TCR beta chain was defined by its CDR3 amino acid sequence together with its V-gene family, and reads lacking a unique V-gene family were excluded. To address suspected cross-contamination and a sequencing artifact, a later analysis removed a few hundred highly shared, low-generation-probability nucleotide sequences. A later analysis calculated a clonal expansion index for each public chain from normalized within-repertoire ranks of inferred template counts. Generation probabilities in a later analysis came from a VDJ recombination model fitted to out-of-frame rearrangements, and those results were checked against IGoR. In a later analysis, TCR-TCR, TCR-HLA and TCR-CMV co-occurrence was scored with hypergeometric tests, and a repertoire-size bias correction was applied to TCR pairs. In a later analysis, false discovery rates were estimated by permuting HLA or CMV assignments 20 times. In a later analysis, co-occurring TCRs were grouped using DBSCAN, and TCRdist sequence similarity was added for clustering within HLA-allele-positive subsets. Repertoires with fewer than 30,000 or more than 120,000 public chains were left out of co-occurrence clustering, as were five repertoires with anomalous nucleotide sharing. The clones in this table, taken by TCRdb from immuneACCESS, are in-frame only. Not every clone is retained; where verified, under half of the shortfall comes from an unresolved V gene, and the cause of the rest is unknown. The DNA gave D and trimming, while V, J and clone size come from that table. Recorded for this sample are about 98,000 clones; approximately 69% of them occurred a single time. The ten largest make up around 1.3% of the sample.

This receptor was obtained from a female donor in good health and CMV-seronegative. The V gene is TRBV2 and the J gene is TRBJ2-3, with 8 central nucleotides matching TRBD2. The specimen was PBMCs. The DNA sequence is TGTGCCAGCACCGCGGGGGGCGGGAAAACAGATACGCAGTATTTT. This yields the protein CASTAGGGKTDTQYF. The reference TRBV2 and TRBJ2-3 proteins fill in what lies around the CDR3, so the full variable domain reads EPEVTQTPSHQVTQMGQEVILRCVPISNHLYFYWYRQILGQKVEFLVSFYNNEISEKSEIFDDQFSVERPDGSNFTLKIRSTKLEDSAMYFCASTAGGGKTDTQYFGPGTRLTVL.